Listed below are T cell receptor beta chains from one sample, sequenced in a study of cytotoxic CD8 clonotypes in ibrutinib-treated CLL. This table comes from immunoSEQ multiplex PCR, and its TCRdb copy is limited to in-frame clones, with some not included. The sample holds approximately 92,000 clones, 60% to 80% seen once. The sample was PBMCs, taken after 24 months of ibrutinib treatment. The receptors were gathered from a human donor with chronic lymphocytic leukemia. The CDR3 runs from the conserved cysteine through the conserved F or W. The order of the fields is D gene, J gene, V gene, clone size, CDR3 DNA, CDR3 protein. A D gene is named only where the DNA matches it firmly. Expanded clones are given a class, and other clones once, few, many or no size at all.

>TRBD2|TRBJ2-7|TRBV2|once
TGTGCCAGCAATGGACTAGCGGGAGGTTACGAGCAGTACTTC
CASNGLAGGYEQYF
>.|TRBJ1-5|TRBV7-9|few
TGTGCCAGCAGCTTAAACGGTGGAGCCCAGCATTTT
CASSLNGGAQHF
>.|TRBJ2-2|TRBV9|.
TGTGCCAGCAGCGTAGCGGGAGCCAACACCGGGGAGCTGTTTTTT
CASSVAGANTGELFF
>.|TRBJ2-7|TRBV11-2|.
TGTGCCAGCAGCATGGGAGTCGCCTACTTC
CASSMGVAYF
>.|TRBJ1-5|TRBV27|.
TGTGCCAGCAGTTTAATGGGCAATCAGCCCCAGCATTTT
CASSLMGNQPQHF
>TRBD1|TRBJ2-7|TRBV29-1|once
TGCAGCGTCGAAAGGACAGGGGGCGAGCAGTACTTC
CSVERTGGEQYF
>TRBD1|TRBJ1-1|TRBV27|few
TGTGCCAGCAGCTCCGAGACAGGGATCACTGAAGCTTTCTTT
CASSSETGITEAFF
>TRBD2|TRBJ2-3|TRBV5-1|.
TGCGCCAGCAAGACGGGGGGAACAGATACGCAGTATTTT
CASKTGGTDTQYF
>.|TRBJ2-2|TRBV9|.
TGTGCCAGCAGCCCCCAGACGTGGAACACCGGGGAGCTGTTTTTT
CASSPQTWNTGELFF
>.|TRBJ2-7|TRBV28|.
TGTGCCAGCAGTTTCACAGGTGGAACGTACGAGCAGTACTTC
CASSFTGGTYEQYF
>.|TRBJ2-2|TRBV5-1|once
TGCGCCAGCAGCTTGGCCGGAAGCCCCAACACCGGGGAGCTGTTTTTT
CASSLAGSPNTGELFF
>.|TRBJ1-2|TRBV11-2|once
TGTGCCAGCAGCTTAGACAGGGTTTCCTATGGCTACACCTTC
CASSLDRVSYGYTF
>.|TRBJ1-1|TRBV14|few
TGTGCCAGCAGCCGATATGGGCGGGTGAACACTGAAGCTTTCTTT
CASSRYGRVNTEAFF
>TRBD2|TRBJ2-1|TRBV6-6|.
TGTGCCAGCAGTTACTCCACTAGCGGCCCCTTAAATGAGCAGTTCTTC
CASSYSTSGPLNEQFF
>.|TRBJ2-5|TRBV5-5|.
TGTGCCAGCCAACCGGGGACTCCAGGCACGGCCCAGTACTTC
CASQPGTPGTAQYF
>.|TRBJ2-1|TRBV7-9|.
TGTGCCAGCAGCTTAGTCGGCAGCGGGAATGAGCAGTTCTTC
CASSLVGSGNEQFF